Listed below are T cell receptor beta chains from one sample, sequenced in a study of T cell repertoires in cytomegalovirus infection. These receptors are not linked to any known antigen. TCRdb fed the reads into MiXCR, producing one record per CDR3 protein. The sample consists of roughly 150,000 distinct CDR3 sequences, 32% of them appearing once. Here the sequenced sample was CD8+ T cells from cultured PBMCs, taken from culture after CMV antigen stimulation. Every receptor here comes from a human donor in good health (CMV status not recorded). Some clones in this sample may be carry-over from other donors' samples. The CDR3 runs from the conserved cysteine through the conserved F or W. The order of the fields is D gene, V gene, J gene, clone size, CDR3 DNA, CDR3 protein. A D gene is named only where the DNA matches it firmly. Clone size is not always given. Where it is, it says once, few, many or a class for expanded clones.

>TRBD1|TRBV7-9|TRBJ1-1|NA
TGTGCCAGCAGGCTCGACAGGGGGACTGAAGCTTTCTTT
CASRLDRGTEAFF
>NA|TRBV12-3/TRBV12-4|TRBJ1-1|few
TGTGCCAGCAGTTTCGACACTGAAGCTTTCTTT
CASSFDTEAFF
>TRBD2|TRBV7-2|TRBJ2-1|many
TGTGCCAGCAGCTCCGGACTAGCGGGGGGAGATGAGCAGTTCTTC
CASSSGLAGGDEQFF
>TRBD2|TRBV6-5|TRBJ2-2|NA
TGTGCCAGCAGTTACGGGACTAGCGGGGGCCAGAACACCGGGGAGCTGTTTTTT
CASSYGTSGGQNTGELFF
>NA|TRBV27|TRBJ1-4|NA
TGTGCCAGCAGTTTACAGGGGTACACTAATGAAAAACTGTTTTTT
CASSLQGYTNEKLFF
>TRBD1|TRBV6-1|TRBJ1-2|few
TGTGCCAGCAGTTCCGGGACAGGAGTAAACTATGGCTACACCTTC
CASSSGTGVNYGYTF
>NA|TRBV19|TRBJ1-3|NA
TGTGCCAGTAGTTCCTTTATCGGAAACACCATATATTTT
CASSSFIGNTIYF
>NA|TRBV12-3/TRBV12-4|TRBJ2-3|NA
TGTGCCAGCGGCCCAGCGGGCTTCACAGATACGCAGTATTTT
CASGPAGFTDTQYF
>NA|TRBV7-3|TRBJ1-3|NA
TGTGCCAGCAGCTTAGTTCTCCCTGGAAACACCATATATTTT
CASSLVLPGNTIYF
>TRBD1|TRBV27|TRBJ2-2|many
TGTGCCAGCAGTTTGGGGACAGGGGTAACCGGGGAGCTGTTTTTT
CASSLGTGVTGELFF
>TRBD2|TRBV4-1|TRBJ2-7|NA
TGCGCCAGCAGCCCCCAGGCTAGCGGAACCTACGAGCAGTACTTC
CASSPQASGTYEQYF
>NA|TRBV7-3|TRBJ2-5|few
TGTGCCAGCAGCTTAAATGGGGGGGGGGCCCACGAGACCCAGTACTTC
CASSLNGGGAHETQYF
>TRBD2|TRBV2|TRBJ2-1|NA
TGTGCCAGCAGTGACGCATTTAGCGGGGGAACCCTGGACAATGAGCAGTTCTTC
CASSDAFSGGTLDNEQFF
>NA|TRBV2|TRBJ1-2|many
TGTGCCAGCAGTGATGATGCTAACTATGGCTACACCTTC
CASSDDANYGYTF
>TRBD2|TRBV27|TRBJ2-7|NA
TGTGCCAGCAGTTATGCGGGGGGTACCTACGAGCAGTACTTC
CASSYAGGTYEQYF
>TRBD1|TRBV11-2|TRBJ2-7|few
TGTGCCAGCAGTTACCTTGACAGGGTCTACGAGGAGCAGTACTTC
CASSYLDRVYEEQYF
>NA|TRBV19|TRBJ2-1|NA
TGTGCCAGTAGTATAGGCACAGGGATCGATGAGCAGTTCTTC
CASSIGTGIDEQFF
>TRBD1|TRBV7-9|TRBJ1-1|many
TGTGCCAGCAGCTCCGACAGGGTAGAAGCTTTCTTT
CASSSDRVEAFF
>NA|TRBV2|TRBJ1-5|NA
TGTGCCAGCAAGGGGTCGGGTCAGCCCCAGCATTTT
CASKGSGQPQHF
>NA|TRBV12-3/TRBV12-4|TRBJ1-2|few
TGTGCCAGCAGCCTCAGGGAAGGCTATGGCTACACCTTC
CASSLREGYGYTF
>TRBD2|TRBV7-9|TRBJ2-1|few
TGTGCCAGCAGCGACCCAGCGGGGGGCCTTAATGAGCAGTTCTTC
CASSDPAGGLNEQFF
>TRBD1|TRBV27|TRBJ2-7|few
TGTGCCAGCAGTCTGGGACAGGGTGTCCACGAGCAGTACTTC
CASSLGQGVHEQYF
>NA|TRBV7-9|TRBJ1-2|many
TGTGCCAGCAGTTACAGTGCCGGAGGTGCCGGGGGCTACACCTTC
CASSYSAGGAGGYTF
>NA|TRBV2|TRBJ1-1|few
TGTGCCAGCAGTCCCTTGAACACTGAAGCTTTCTTT
CASSPLNTEAFF
>NA|TRBV4-1|TRBJ2-1|NA
TGCGCCAGCAGCCAAGTATCCTCTTCCTACAATGAGCAGTTCTTC
CASSQVSSSYNEQFF
>NA|TRBV18|TRBJ1-2|few
TGTGCCAGCTCACCACCGGAGGACTATGGCTACACCTTC
CASSPPEDYGYTF
>NA|TRBV28|TRBJ2-5|NA
TGTGCCAGCAACATGGGAGTACTGGAGACCCAGTACTTC
CASNMGVLETQYF
>TRBD2|TRBV12-3/TRBV12-4|TRBJ2-1|few
TGTGCCAGCTCAAGAGGGGGTAGCGGGGAGGATGAGCAGTTCTTC
CASSRGGSGEDEQFF
>NA|TRBV19|TRBJ2-1|NA
TGTGCCAGTAGCTCATCAGTCTCCTACAATGAGCAGTTCTTC
CASSSSVSYNEQFF
>TRBD1|TRBV6-1|TRBJ2-4|NA
TGTGCCAGCAGTGAGCGCTCCGGGACAGCGGCTATTCAGTACTTC
CASSERSGTAAIQYF
>TRBD2|TRBV7-9|TRBJ2-1|many
TGTGCCAGCAGCATCGGGACTAGCGGGGGGTCCTACAATGAGCAGTTCTTC
CASSIGTSGGSYNEQFF
>TRBD2|TRBV28|TRBJ2-3|many
TGTGCCAGCAGCCCATCCGGGACTAGCGTTACAGATACGCAGTATTTT
CASSPSGTSVTDTQYF
>TRBD1|TRBV20-1|TRBJ2-7|NA
TGCAGTGCGGGGGACAGGGCGAGCTCCTACGAGCAGTACTTC
CSAGDRASSYEQYF
>TRBD2|TRBV7-2|TRBJ2-1|few
TGTGCCAGCAGCTTAGTTAGCGGGGGGGCCTTCAATGAGCAGTTCTTC
CASSLVSGGAFNEQFF
>TRBD1|TRBV2|TRBJ1-1|NA
TGTGCCAGCAGCCTCACCTTGACAGGGTTGAACACTGAAGCTTTCTTT
CASSLTLTGLNTEAFF
>TRBD2|TRBV19|TRBJ2-3|few
TGTGCCAGTAGTATATTAGCGGGGGCCGCAGATACGCAGTATTTT
CASSILAGAADTQYF
>TRBD1|TRBV27|TRBJ1-5|NA
TGTGCCAGCAGTTTGCTGGGACAGGGGAATCAGCCCCAGCATTTT
CASSLLGQGNQPQHF